Presented here are 29 T cell receptor beta chains from one specimen sequenced in a study of CD8 T cells in ankylosing spondylitis. One entry per CDR3 protein results from TCRdb running MiXCR on the 5' RACE reads. The sample lists over 450,000 distinct CDR3 sequences; about an eighth were seen once. Study-level findings and limits: Seemingly distinctive of ankylosing spondylitis blood was a TCR beta motif formed by eight highly homologous variants.

What these receptors recognize is not known. The material sequenced was blood, either unsorted or a sorted T cell fraction (not recorded which). Source of these receptors: a male donor with ankylosing spondylitis.

V usage is TRBV5-1 and J usage is TRBJ2-5, with 8 bases fitting TRBD2. With V trimmed by 2 bases and J by 5 bases, 14 bases remained unmatched. The CDR3 covers 17 residues. Germline CDR1 and CDR2: SGHRS and YFSETQ. The CDR3 DNA reads TGCGCCAGCAGCTTCACTGGACTAGCAGGGAGTGGTGAGACCCAGTACTTC. This gives the protein CASSFTGLAGSGETQYF.

The CDR3 protein is CASNLGGTYHNSPLHF. CDR3 nucleotides: TGTGCCAGCAACCTGGGCGGGACATATCATAATTCACCCCTCCACTTT. This chain connects TRBV6-1 to TRBJ1-6; TRBD1 is a possible D gene (6 bases). The CDR3 consists of 16 residues. Trimming took 7 bases from V and 5 from J, leaving 18 bases between them. Germline V CDR1 and CDR2: MNHNS, SASEGT.

V and J are TRBV2 and TRBJ1-3; D uncertain. V was pared by 2 bases and J by 7 bases, with 6 bases between. Per germline, CDR1 SNHLY and CDR2 FYNNEI. This CDR3 is 12 amino acids long. The DNA of the CDR3 is TGTGCCAGCAGTGAAATAGGGAACACCATATATTTT. Amino acids: CASSEIGNTIYF.

This rearrangement joins TRBV21-1 to TRBJ2-7; TRBD1, as called in the table, went unchecked against the DNA. TRBV21-1 constitutes a pseudogene. This CDR3 has 16 amino acids. The CDR3, as DNA: TGTGCCAGCCGCCCCTTCGGGCGGTCTAGCTTCTACGAGCAGTACTTC. This encodes CASRPFGRSSFYEQYF.

This clonotype showed up many times. The gene calls are TRBV20-1 and TRBJ2-4; 7 bases agree with TRBD2. V was clipped by 3 bases and J by 4 bases; unmatched bases: 6. Germline values: CDR1 DFQATT, CDR2 SNEGSKA (reference sequence). The CDR3 extends over 14 amino acids. CDR3 region: CSASFPGLKNIQYF. In nucleotides, the CDR3 is TGCAGTGCTAGCTTTCCGGGACTAAAAAACATTCAGTACTTC.

This clonotype was counted only a few times. The chain employs TRBV24-1 and TRBJ2-3; D not certain. CDR1 and CDR2 (germline): KGHDR, SFDVKD. This CDR3 is built from 14 residues. Trimming took off 4 bases at V and 4 bases at J, with 11 bases between the two ends. CDR3: CATSEGGDPDTQYF. CDR3 DNA sequence: TGTGCCACCAGTGAAGGCGGAGATCCAGATACGCAGTATTTT.

V gene TRBV11-2 combines with J gene TRBJ2-1; D is perhaps TRBD1 (6 bases). CDR1 SGHAT and CDR2 FQNNGV come from the germline V gene. The CDR3 loop spans 12 amino acids. V lost 5 bases and J lost 16, with 18 bases in between. This chain's CDR3 is CASSLQTGRLFF. The CDR3 bases are TGTGCCAGCAGCCTACAGACAGGACGGTTATTCTTC.

The gene calls are TRBV2 and TRBJ2-6; weak D call: TRBD1 (5 bases). Trimming cost V 6 bases and J 4 bases, with 13 bases left between them. Germline CDR1 is SNHLY and CDR2 is FYNNEI. The CDR3 covers 15 residues. CDR3 nucleotides: TGTGCCAGCAGGGCGACAGAACTCGGGGCCAACGTCCTGACTTTC. Translation gives CASRATELGANVLTF. The full variable domain, completed using reference TRBV2 and TRBJ2-6, is EPEVTQTPSHQVTQMGQEVILRCVPISNHLYFYWYRQILGQKVEFLVSFYNNEISEKSEIFDDQFSVERPDGSNFTLKIRSTKLEDSAMYFCASRATELGANVLTFGAGSRLTVL.

This clonotype showed up just a few times. The chain joins TRBV11-3 to TRBJ2-4, with 7 bases identical to TRBD1. Germline CDR1 SGHNT, CDR2 YENEEA. CDR3 length: 14 amino acids. V gave up 5 bases and J gave up 5 bases; unmatched junction bases: 6. The CDR3 reads CASSPHRGQNIQYF. Here the CDR3 DNA reads TGTGCCAGCAGCCCTCACAGGGGTCAAAACATTCAGTACTTC.

In its sample, this clonotype was seen a few times. V and J are TRBV6-1 and TRBJ2-3; TRBD2 matches at 14 bases. The CDR3 has 14 amino acids. The V gene's germline CDR1 is MNHNS and CDR2 SASEGT. V dropped 7 bases and J dropped 8; count of bases not matched to a gene: 5. CDR3 protein: CASNPGLAGGTQYF. The CDR3 DNA is TGTGCCAGCAACCCCGGACTAGCGGGGGGTACGCAGTATTTT.

The chain links TRBV11-2 to TRBJ2-7; 9 bases fit TRBD2. Germline V lookup: CDR1 SGHAT, CDR2 FQNNGV. The CDR3 spans 16 residues. Unmatched junction bases numbered 6, after V lost 1 base and J lost 2 bases. The CDR3 protein is CASSLGRLAEAYEQYF. The CDR3 coding sequence is TGTGCCAGCAGCTTAGGTAGACTAGCGGAGGCCTACGAGCAGTACTTC. Full variable domain (missing parts from reference TRBV11-2 and TRBJ2-7): EAGVAQSPRYKIIEKRQSVAFWCNPISGHATLYWYQQILGQGPKLLIQFQNNGVVDDSQLPKDRFSAERLKGVDSTLKIQPAKLEDSAVYLCASSLGRLAEAYEQYFGPGTRLTVT.

This chain connects TRBV10-3 to TRBJ2-4; the match to TRBD1 covers 8 bases. V was pared by 3 bases and J by 1 base, with 5 bases of the junction left unmatched. Germline V lookup: CDR1 ENHRY, CDR2 SYGVKD. The CDR3 covers 16 residues. The DNA of the CDR3 is TGTGCCATCAGTGAAGACAGGGGTGCCGCCAAAAACATTCAGTACTTC. Protein product: CAISEDRGAAKNIQYF.

This clonotype was recorded many times. The V gene is TRBV14, the J gene TRBJ1-2; TRBD1 agrees at 8 bases. Per germline, CDR1 SGHDN and CDR2 FVKESK. CDR3 length: 16 residues. The junction had 9 bases not matched to a gene; V was cut back by 1 base and J by 5 bases. DNA of the CDR3: TGTGCCAGCAGCCAAGTGGGGGACAGGCGGGGATATGGCTACACCTTC. Translated, it gives CASSQVGDRRGYGYTF.

A few counts support this clonotype. V and J are TRBV7-8 and TRBJ1-2, with D unclear. Trimming pared 4 bases from V and 11 bases from J, leaving 17 bases between. This CDR3 is 13 amino acids long. The germline CDR1 and CDR2 sequences are SGHVS and FQNEAQ. DNA for the CDR3: TGTGCCAGCAGCTCCCACCGAGGCACGGAGTACACCTTC. Amino acid sequence: CASSSHRGTEYTF.

In its sample, this clonotype was seen a few times. The rearrangement joins TRBV29-1 to TRBJ2-3; D not resolved. CDR1 is SQVTM, CDR2 ANQGSEA, per germline. The V and J ends lost 6 bases and 4 bases respectively, with 14 bases between them. The CDR3 totals 13 residues. The CDR3 bases are TGCAGCGTCCGGCCACGGTACGCAGATACGCAGTATTTT. This sequence encodes CSVRPRYADTQYF.

There are a few counts of this clonotype. This rearrangement joins TRBV24-1 to TRBJ2-1; TRBD2 aligns across 13 bases. V gave up 2 bases and J gave up 7 bases; unmatched junction bases: 7. CDR3 length equals 17 residues. From germline, CDR1 is KGHDR and CDR2 SFDVKD. DNA of the CDR3: TGTGCCACCAGTGATTACACGGGACTAGCGGGGCAGAATGAGCAGTTCTTC. It is translated as CATSDYTGLAGQNEQFF.

The J gene is TRBJ2-1, the V gene TRBV7-8; possibly TRBD1 for D (6 bases). The germline CDR1 and CDR2 sequences are SGHVS and FQNEAQ. Trimming pared 2 bases from V and 4 bases from J, leaving 9 bases between. This CDR3 is 14 amino acids long. CDR3 protein: CASSLQDRYNEQFF. CDR3 nucleotides: TGTGCCAGCAGCTTACAGGACAGATACAATGAGCAGTTCTTC.

This clonotype showed up just a few times. The chain has TRBV20-1 and TRBJ2-1; 7 bases are a match to TRBD2. Germline CDR1 is DFQATT and CDR2 is SNEGSKA (reference sequence). The CDR3 is 13 residues long. V shed 5 bases and J 6 bases; nucleotides not matched to a gene: 7. CDR3 amino acids: CSAEGLVFNEQFF. The CDR3 DNA reads as TGCAGTGCTGAAGGACTAGTCTTCAATGAGCAGTTCTTC.

This clonotype was detected many times. The V gene is TRBV6-4, the J gene TRBJ2-1; perhaps TRBD2 as D (5 bases). The germline gives CDR1 MRHNA, CDR2 SNTAGT. V dropped 6 bases and J dropped 5 bases, with 17 bases sitting between them. This CDR3 spans 15 amino acids. The CDR3 loop is CASSRDMLHNNEQFF. CDR3 nucleotide sequence: TGTGCCAGCAGCCGGGATATGCTACACAACAATGAGCAGTTCTTC.

V usage is TRBV20-1 and J usage is TRBJ2-5; 8 bases are shared with TRBD2. The CDR3 runs to 14 residues. From germline, CDR1 is DFQATT and CDR2 SNEGSKA (reference sequence). Germline trimming cut 2 bases from V and 2 bases from J; bases unmatched to any gene: 4. CDR3 DNA sequence: TGCAGTGCTAGAAGCGGGAGTCTTCAAGAGACCCAGTACTTC. It codes for CSARSGSLQETQYF.

This clonotype turned up a few times. The rearrangement uses TRBV12-3 or TRBV12-4 and TRBJ1-5; maybe TRBD1 (5 bases). V dropped 4 bases and J dropped 3 bases, with 13 bases sitting between them. This CDR3 has 15 amino acids. The CDR3 nucleotides read TGTGCCAGCAGTTCGGGGGGTTTTCCCAATCAGCCCCAGCATTTT. This sequence encodes CASSSGGFPNQPQHF.

This clonotype was detected ten times or more. The V call is TRBV7-2, the J call TRBJ2-1; 7 bases match TRBD2. There are 15 residues in the CDR3. V shed 5 bases and J 8 bases; nucleotides not matched to a gene: 12. In germline, CDR1 is SGHTA, CDR2 FQGNSA. The CDR3 coding sequence is TGTGCCAGCAGCCTTAGACTACGGGGAGGGGATGAGCAGTTCTTC. This encodes CASSLRLRGGDEQFF.

A few counts support this clonotype. The gene calls are TRBV10-2 and TRBJ1-6; D is undetermined. There are 13 residues in the CDR3. Trimming pared 6 bases from V and 7 bases from J, leaving 10 bases between. Germline values: CDR1 WSHSY, CDR2 SAAADI. The CDR3 sequence: CASSPGVNSPLHF. The CDR3 DNA reads TGCGCCAGCAGCCCCGGGGTGAATTCACCCCTCCACTTT.

The chain combines TRBV29-1 with TRBJ2-1, with 8 bases fitting TRBD2. Germline V CDR1 and CDR2: SQVTM, ANQGSEA. This CDR3 has 15 residues. With V trimmed by 7 bases and J by 8 bases, 16 bases remained unmatched. The CDR3 region has the DNA TGCAGCGCCGCCCGGGGGGGCAACGGGTTCGATGAGCAGTTCTTC. Translating gives CSAARGGNGFDEQFF.

This sequence joins TRBV9 and TRBJ1-2; tentative D call: TRBD1 (5 bases). The CDR3 has 14 amino acids. V shed 5 bases and J shed 0 bases, with 11 bases lying between them. From germline, CDR1 is SGDLS and CDR2 YYNGEE. CDR3 DNA sequence: TGTGCCAGCAGACTGGGGGGGACTAACTATGGCTACACCTTC. Its translation: CASRLGGTNYGYTF. The complete variable domain, with remaining parts taken from reference TRBV9 and TRBJ1-2, reads DSGVTQTPKHLITATGQRVTLRCSPRSGDLSVYWYQQSLDQGLQFLIQYYNGEERAKGNILERFSAQQFPDLHSELNLSSLELGDSALYFCASRLGGTNYGYTFGSGTRLTVV.

The rearrangement joins TRBV3-1 to TRBJ2-5; D possibly uses TRBD1 or TRBD2 (5 bases each). Trimming left V 3 bases short and J 0 bases short, with 17 bases between. Germline V lookup: CDR1 LGHDT, CDR2 YNNKEL (reference sequence). This CDR3 contains 17 residues. CDR3 DNA: TGTGCCAGCAGCCAGATACCGGGACGAAAAAACCAAGAGACCCAGTACTTC. Its protein product is CASSQIPGRKNQETQYF.

Regarding this clonotype: Mismatch with germline at one junction end may stem from a read error. The CDR3 sequence is CASMGIIDTRYF. The CDR3 nucleotides read TGTGCCAGCATGGGGATAATAGATACGCGGTATTTT. The chain has TRBV6-1 and TRBJ2-3; no reliable D call. The CDR3 has 12 amino acids. Germline V gene lookup returns CDR1 MNHNS and CDR2 SASEGT.

The chain combines TRBV19 with TRBJ2-7, with D unresolved. CDR1 and CDR2 from the germline V gene are LNHDA and SQIVND (reference sequence). The CDR3 sequence is 9 residues long. V gave up 9 bases and J gave up 4 bases, with 4 bases separating them. The CDR3 bases are TGTGCCAGGCCATACGAGCAGTACTTC. Protein sequence: CARPYEQYF. The full variable domain, in which reference TRBV19 and TRBJ2-7 provide the parts outside the CDR3, is DGGITQSPKYLFRKEGQNVTLSCEQNLNHDAMYWYRQDPGQGLRLIYYSQIVNDFQKGDIAEGYSVSREKKESFPLTVTSAQKNPTAFYLCARPYEQYFGPGTRLTVT.

At least ten counts were recorded for this clonotype. The J gene is TRBJ1-1, the V gene TRBV7-9; D is unclear. Germline V gives CDR1 SEHNR, CDR2 FQNEAQ (reference sequence). V shed 3 bases and J shed 0 bases, with 5 bases lying between them. The CDR3 is 13 residues long. DNA for the CDR3: TGTGCCAGCAGCTTCTGGGTGAACACTGAAGCTTTCTTT. Translated, it gives CASSFWVNTEAFF. The full variable domain, completed using reference TRBV7-9 and TRBJ1-1, is DTGVSQNPRHKITKRGQNVTFRCDPISEHNRLYWYRQTLGQGPEFLTYFQNEAQLEKSRLLSDRFSAERPKGSFSTLEIQRTEQGDSAMYLCASSFWVNTEAFFGQGTRLTVV.